The clone carrying this TCR beta chain was observed a handful of times. Antigen specificity is unknown. This sample stems from a study of CD8 T cells in ankylosing spondylitis. Study-level results: Disease-linked clones reportedly concentrated significantly in matched ankylosing spondylitis synovial fluid. Several of the motif variants were reported before in synovial fluid and blood from reactive arthritis. Disease-linked clones had a CD8+ phenotype and relatively low frequency in peripheral blood. A TCR beta motif of eight or nine highly homologous variants seemed to mark ankylosing spondylitis blood.

CDR1 and CDR2 from the germline V gene are LGHDT and YNNKEL (reference sequence). This CDR3 comprises 18 residues. Trimming pared 1 base from V and 7 bases from J, leaving 25 bases between. Quantitative 5'-RACE with molecular barcodes was used to make the TCR beta libraries. TCRdb reanalysed the 5' RACE reads using MiXCR and keeps one entry per CDR3 protein. The table has a few hundred thousand distinct CDR3 sequences, 8% seen once. The sequenced material came from blood, either unsorted or a sorted T cell fraction (not recorded which). The TCR originated in a male donor with ankylosing spondylitis. The chain combines TRBV3-1 with TRBJ1-2; D unclear. CDR3 DNA sequence: TGTGCCAGCAGCCAAGGGTGGGTGCAGGTCCCCAGGAAGCTTGGCTACACCTTC. Its translation: CASSQGWVQVPRKLGYTF.